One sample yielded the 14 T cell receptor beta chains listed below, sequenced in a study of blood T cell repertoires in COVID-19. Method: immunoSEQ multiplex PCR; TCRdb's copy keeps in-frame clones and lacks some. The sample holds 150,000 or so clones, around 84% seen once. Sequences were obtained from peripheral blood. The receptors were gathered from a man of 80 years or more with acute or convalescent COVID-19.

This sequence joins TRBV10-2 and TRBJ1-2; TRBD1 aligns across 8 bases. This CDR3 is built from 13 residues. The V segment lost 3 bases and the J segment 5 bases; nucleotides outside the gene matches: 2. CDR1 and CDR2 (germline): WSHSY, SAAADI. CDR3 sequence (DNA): TGCGCCAGCAGTGACAGGGGGCCGTATGGCTACACCTTC. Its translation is CASSDRGPYGYTF.

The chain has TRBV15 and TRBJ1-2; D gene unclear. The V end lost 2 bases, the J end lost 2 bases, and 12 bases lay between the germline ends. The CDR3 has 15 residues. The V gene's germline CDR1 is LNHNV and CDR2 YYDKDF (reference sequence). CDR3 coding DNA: TGTGCCACCAGCAGACTACTCGGGGTCAACTATGGCTACACCTTC. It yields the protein CATSRLLGVNYGYTF.

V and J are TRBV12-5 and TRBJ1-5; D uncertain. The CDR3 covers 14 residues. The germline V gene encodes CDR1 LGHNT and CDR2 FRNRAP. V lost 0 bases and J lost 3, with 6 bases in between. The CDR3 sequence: CASGLVGINQPQHF. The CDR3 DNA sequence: TGTGCTAGTGGTTTGGTTGGCATCAATCAGCCCCAGCATTTT.

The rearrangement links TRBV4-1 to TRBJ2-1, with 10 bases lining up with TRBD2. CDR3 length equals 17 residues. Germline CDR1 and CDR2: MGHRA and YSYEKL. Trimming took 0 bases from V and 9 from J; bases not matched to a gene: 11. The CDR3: CASSQDLAGAQGGEQFF. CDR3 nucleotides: TGCGCCAGCAGCCAAGACCTAGCGGGGGCACAAGGGGGTGAGCAGTTCTTC.

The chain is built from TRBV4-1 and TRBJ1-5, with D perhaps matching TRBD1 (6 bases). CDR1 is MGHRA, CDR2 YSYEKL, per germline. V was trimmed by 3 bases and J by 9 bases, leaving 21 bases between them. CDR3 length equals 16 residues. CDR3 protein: CASSHERSQGLGPQHF. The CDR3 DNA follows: TGCGCCAGCAGCCACGAAAGGTCTCAGGGGTTAGGGCCCCAGCATTTT.

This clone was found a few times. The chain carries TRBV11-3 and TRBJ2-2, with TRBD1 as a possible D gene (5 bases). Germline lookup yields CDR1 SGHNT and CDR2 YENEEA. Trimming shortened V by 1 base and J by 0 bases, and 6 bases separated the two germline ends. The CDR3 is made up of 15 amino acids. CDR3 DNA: TGTGCCAGCAGCTTAGGGACATCGAACACCGGGGAGCTGTTTTTT. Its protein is CASSLGTSNTGELFF.

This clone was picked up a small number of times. CDR3 DNA: TGTGCCAGCAGCCAAGACTTGTGGGCCGTGGGCACAGATACGCAGTATTTT. The encoded protein is CASSQDLWAVGTDTQYF. V usage is TRBV3-1 (or the pseudogene TRBV3-2) and J usage is TRBJ2-3; D uncertain. Germline V gives CDR1 LGHDT, CDR2 YNNKEL (reference sequence). The ends were cut back, 0 bases at V and 1 base at J, with 14 bases in the middle. The length of the CDR3 is 17 residues.

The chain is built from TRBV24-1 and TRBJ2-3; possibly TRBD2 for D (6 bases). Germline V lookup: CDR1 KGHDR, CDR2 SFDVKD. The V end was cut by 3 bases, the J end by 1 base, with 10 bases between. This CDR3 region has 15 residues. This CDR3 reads CATSDMGGGTDTQYF. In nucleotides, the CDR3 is TGTGCCACCAGTGATATGGGGGGAGGCACAGATACGCAGTATTTT.

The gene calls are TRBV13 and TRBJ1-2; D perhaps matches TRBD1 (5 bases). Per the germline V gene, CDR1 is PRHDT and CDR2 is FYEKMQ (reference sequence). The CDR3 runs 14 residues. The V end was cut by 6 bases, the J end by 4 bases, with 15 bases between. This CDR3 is CASRGPGEIYGYTF. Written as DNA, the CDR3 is TGTGCCAGCAGGGGGCCGGGCGAAATCTATGGCTACACCTTC.

CDR3 residues: CASSPPRQGATNTF. CDR3 in DNA: TGTGCCAGCAGCCCACCCCGACAGGGAGCCACTAACACCTTC. The V and J genes are TRBV7-2 and TRBJ1-2, with 7 bases fitting TRBD1. Germline V gene lookup returns CDR1 SGHTA and CDR2 FQGNSA. Losses at the gene ends were 5 bases for V and 12 bases for J; bases not matched to a gene: 15. CDR3 size: 14 residues.

The CDR3 is CASSYREGEQFF. The CDR3 region has the DNA TGTGCCAGCAGCTACAGGGAGGGTGAGCAGTTCTTC. V is TRBV7-8 and J is TRBJ2-1; possible D gene TRBD2, 7 bases. Germline values: CDR1 SGHVS, CDR2 FQNEAQ. V shed 4 bases and J shed 9 bases, with 10 bases lying between them. The CDR3 runs to 12 residues.

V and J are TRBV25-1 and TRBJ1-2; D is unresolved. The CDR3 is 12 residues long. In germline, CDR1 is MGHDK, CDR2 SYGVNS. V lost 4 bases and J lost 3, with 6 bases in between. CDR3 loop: CASSGPYYGYTF. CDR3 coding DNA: TGTGCCAGCAGTGGGCCTTACTATGGCTACACCTTC.

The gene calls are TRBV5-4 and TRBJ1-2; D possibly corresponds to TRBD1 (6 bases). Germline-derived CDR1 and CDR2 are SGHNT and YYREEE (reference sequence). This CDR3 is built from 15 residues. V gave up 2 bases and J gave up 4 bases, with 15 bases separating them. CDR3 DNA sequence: TGTGCCAGCAGCTTTCCAGGGGATGGGGCCTATGGCTACACCTTC. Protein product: CASSFPGDGAYGYTF.

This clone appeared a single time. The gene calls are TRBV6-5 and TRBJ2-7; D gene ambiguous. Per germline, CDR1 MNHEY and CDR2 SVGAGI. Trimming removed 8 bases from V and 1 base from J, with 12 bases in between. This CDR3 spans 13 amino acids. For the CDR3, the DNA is TGTGCCAGCGGATTGAGGTCTTCCTACGAGCAGTACTTC. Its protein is CASGLRSSYEQYF.